The T cell receptor beta chain under discussion was sequenced for a study of T cell repertoires in cytomegalovirus infection. Germline V gene lookup returns CDR1 SEHNR and CDR2 FQNEAQ (reference sequence). V lost 3 bases and J lost 10; bases outside the gene matches: 5. This CDR3 has 14 residues. In its sample, this clonotype was seen a few times. Its cognate antigen is unknown. Each CDR3 protein is one row after TCRdb ran MiXCR on the reads. The profile covers under 150,000 distinct CDR3 sequences, with over 30% appearing a single time and around two fifths taken by the ten largest. The origin of this receptor is a human donor in good health (CMV status not recorded). Some clones in this sample may be carry-over from other donors' samples. The rearrangement joins TRBV7-9 to TRBJ2-1; TRBD2 aligns across 11 bases. The sample was CD8+ T cells from cultured PBMCs, taken from culture after CMV antigen stimulation. This CDR3 reads CASSFIAGGHEQFF. The CDR3 nucleotides are TGTGCCAGCAGCTTTATAGCGGGGGGGCACGAGCAGTTCTTC.